The clone carrying this TCR beta chain is labeled as medium-sized. The antigen is not known. TCRdb reprocessed the PCR reads using MiXCR. Counted here are around 18,000 clones, 34% occurring once; the ten biggest clones make up 15% to 20%. These data belong to a study of metastatic and nonmetastatic thyroid tumors. Background on the study: Malignant and benign thyroid patients had repertoires compared in peripheral blood and tumor or nodule tissue. General observations from the study: In both blood and tumor samples, TCR beta diversity was reported significantly higher for malignant than benign nodules.

V was shortened by 6 bases and J by 7 bases, with 19 bases between the two germline ends. Germline-derived CDR1 and CDR2 are DFQATT and SNEGSKA (reference sequence). The CDR3 loop spans 14 amino acids. No treatment of any kind had been given to any patient before thyroid surgery. Sequencing was performed on tumor tissue. The rearrangement uses TRBV20-1 and TRBJ2-4, with a possible D match to TRBD1 (5 bases). The receptor was derived from a female donor with papillary thyroid cancer or a benign thyroid nodule (not recorded which). Some clones in this sample may be carry-over from other donors' samples. CDR3 in amino acids: CSATNNRSPNIQYF. The CDR3 region has the DNA TGCAGTGCCACGAATAACAGGTCTCCTAACATTCAGTACTTC.